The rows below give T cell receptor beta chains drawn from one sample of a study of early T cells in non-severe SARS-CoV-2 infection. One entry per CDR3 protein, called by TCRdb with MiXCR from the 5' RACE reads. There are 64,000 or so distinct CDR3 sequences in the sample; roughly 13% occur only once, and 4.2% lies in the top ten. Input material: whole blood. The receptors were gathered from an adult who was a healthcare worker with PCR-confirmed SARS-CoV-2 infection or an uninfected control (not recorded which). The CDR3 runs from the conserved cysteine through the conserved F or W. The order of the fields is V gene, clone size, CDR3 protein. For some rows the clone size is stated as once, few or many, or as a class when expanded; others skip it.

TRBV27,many,CASRGGRAGENIQYF
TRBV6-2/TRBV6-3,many,CASSNTGSQPQHF
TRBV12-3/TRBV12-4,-,CASSFLGADQPQHF
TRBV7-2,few,CASSLALPEPYGYTF
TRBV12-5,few,CASGLTAGAPSEQFF
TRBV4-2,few,CASSKRVQGEDNEQFF
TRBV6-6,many,CASSYSKPYEQYF
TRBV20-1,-,CSAQRRAPNQPQHF
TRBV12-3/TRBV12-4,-,CASSSRGLAVGNTGELFF
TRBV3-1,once,CASSQEVFNQPQHF
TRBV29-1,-,CSAAGSGTGETQYF
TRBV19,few,CASSIGGTGSEKLFF
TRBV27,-,CASSLRDRTYNEQFF
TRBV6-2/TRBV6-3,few,CASRNRLAGAYQETQYF
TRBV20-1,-,CSARPDFNEKLFF
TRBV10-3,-,CAISGESETQYF
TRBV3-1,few,CASSKDSSLFNEQFF
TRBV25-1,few,CASSEPGVIVTQYF
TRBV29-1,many,CSATDSSGANVLTF
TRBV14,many,CASSQVWSGGNYGYTF
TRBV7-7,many,CASSPLRGSSYEQYF
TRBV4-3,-,CASSQDLLQETQYF
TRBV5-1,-,CASTRVRTQYF
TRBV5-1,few,CASSLTINPLTDTQYF
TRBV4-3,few,CASSQNSQGRNSPLHF
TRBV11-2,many,CASSPDRGAIYEQYF
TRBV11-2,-,CASSLGPAELFF
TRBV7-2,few,CASSPWGGGLDTQYF
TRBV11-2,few,CASSLDLTQPQHF
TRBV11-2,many,CASSLAPPPLTYEQYF
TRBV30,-,CAWSRTGRNTEAFF
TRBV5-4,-,CASSLAQGTKNIQYF
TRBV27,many,CASSFTGRYGYTF
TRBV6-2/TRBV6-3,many,CASSFQGPPYNEQFF
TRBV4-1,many,CASSQEVGGTREQFF
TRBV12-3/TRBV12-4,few,CASKPTEGTGPYTEAFF
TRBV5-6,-,CASSPGRLISYNSPLHF
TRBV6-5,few,CATAGGASYTGELFF
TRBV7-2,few,CASSLDRSSGGAVTQFF
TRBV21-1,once,CASSNFTQYF
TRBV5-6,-,CASSLDTEAFF
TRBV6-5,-,CASSYREVGPKNIQYF
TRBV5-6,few,CASSLEGYGQYF